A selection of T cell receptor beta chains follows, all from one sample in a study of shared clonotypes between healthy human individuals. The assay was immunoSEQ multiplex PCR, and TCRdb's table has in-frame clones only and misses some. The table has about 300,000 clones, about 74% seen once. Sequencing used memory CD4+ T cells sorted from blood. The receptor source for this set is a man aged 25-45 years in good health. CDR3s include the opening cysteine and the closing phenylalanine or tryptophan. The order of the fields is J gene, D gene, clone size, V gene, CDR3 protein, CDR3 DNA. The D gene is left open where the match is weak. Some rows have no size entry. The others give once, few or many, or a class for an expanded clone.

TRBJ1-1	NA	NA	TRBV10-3	CAISEYDMNTEAFF	TGTGCCATCAGTGAGTACGACATGAACACTGAAGCTTTCTTT
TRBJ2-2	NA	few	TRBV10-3	CAISESSPTGELFF	TGTGCCATCAGTGAGTCGAGTCCCACCGGGGAGCTGTTTTTT
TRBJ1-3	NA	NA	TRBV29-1	CSVAAGHIGTIYF	TGCAGCGTTGCTGCAGGACACATAGGGACCATATATTTT
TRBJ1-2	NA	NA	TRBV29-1	CSVGANYGYTF	TGCAGCGTTGGGGCTAACTATGGCTACACCTTC
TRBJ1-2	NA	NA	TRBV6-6	CASTRYGGGNYGYTF	TGTGCCAGCACCCGGTACGGGGGCGGAAACTATGGCTACACCTTC
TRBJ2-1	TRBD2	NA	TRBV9	CASSPRSGGSLFTYNEQFF	TGTGCCAGCAGCCCTCGTAGCGGGGGCTCTCTCTTTACCTACAATGAGCAGTTCTTC
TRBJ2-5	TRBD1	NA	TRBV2	CASGGTGQETQYF	TGTGCCAGCGGGGGGACAGGACAAGAGACCCAGTACTTC
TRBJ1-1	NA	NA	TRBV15	CATSRVDGFEAFF	TGTGCCACCAGCAGAGTTGACGGTTTTGAAGCTTTCTTT
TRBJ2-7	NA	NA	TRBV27	CASRAETIGEQYF	TGTGCCAGCAGAGCCGAGACCATAGGAGAGCAGTACTTC
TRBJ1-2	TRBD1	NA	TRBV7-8	CASSLAGQNYGYTF	TGTGCCAGCAGCTTAGCGGGACAGAACTATGGCTACACCTTC
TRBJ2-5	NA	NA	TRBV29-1	CSAGAGETQYF	TGCAGCGCCGGGGCTGGGGAGACCCAGTACTTC
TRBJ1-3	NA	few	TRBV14	CASSQELHGYSGNTIYF	TGTGCCAGCAGCCAAGAGCTCCACGGTTACTCTGGAAACACCATATATTTT
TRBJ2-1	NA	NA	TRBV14	CASSPRSGLSYNEQFF	TGTGCCAGCAGCCCCCGGAGCGGGCTTTCCTACAATGAGCAGTTCTTC
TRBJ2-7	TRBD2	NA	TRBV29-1	CSVARERIPGEQYF	TGCAGCGTTGCGCGGGAGCGGATCCCAGGCGAGCAGTACTTC
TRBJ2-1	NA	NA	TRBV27	CASSLTGPRAREQFF	TGTGCCAGCAGTTTGACCGGGCCCCGGGCCCGTGAGCAGTTCTTC
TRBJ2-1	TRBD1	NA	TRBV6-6	CASSYEQGARNEQFF	TGTGCCAGCAGTTACGAACAGGGGGCTCGTAATGAGCAGTTCTTC
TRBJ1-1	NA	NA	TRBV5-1	CASSLGLGTTEAFF	TGCGCCAGCAGCTTGGGGCTGGGGACCACTGAAGCTTTCTTT
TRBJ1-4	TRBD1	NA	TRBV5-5	CASHLTGVDEKLFF	TGTGCCAGCCACCTGACAGGGGTGGATGAAAAACTGTTTTTT
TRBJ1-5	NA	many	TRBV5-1	CASSLGGYSNQPQHF	TGCGCCAGCAGCTTGGGGGGATATAGCAATCAGCCCCAGCATTTT
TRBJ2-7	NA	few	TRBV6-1	CASSELGNSYEQYF	TGTGCCAGCAGTGAATTAGGGAACTCCTACGAGCAGTACTTC
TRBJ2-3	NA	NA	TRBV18	CASSPRPGGKGDTQYF	TGTGCCAGCTCCCCCCGCCCGGGCGGGAAGGGAGATACGCAGTATTTT
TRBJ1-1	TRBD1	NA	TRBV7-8	CASSLRTGNTEAFF	TGTGCCAGCAGCTTAAGGACAGGTAACACTGAAGCTTTCTTT
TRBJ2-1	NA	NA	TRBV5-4	CASSLDLSYNEQFF	TGTGCCAGCAGCTTGGACCTCTCCTACAATGAGCAGTTCTTC
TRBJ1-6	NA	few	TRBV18	CASSPRSSSYNSPLHF	TGTGCCAGCTCACCACGCTCTAGCTCCTATAATTCACCCCTCCACTTT
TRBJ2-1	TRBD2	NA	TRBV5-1	CASSLVSSGTYNEQFF	TGCGCCAGCAGCTTGGTGTCTAGCGGGACCTACAATGAGCAGTTCTTC
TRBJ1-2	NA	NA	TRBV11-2	CASSLQEADHGYTF	TGTGCCAGCAGCTTACAGGAGGCGGATCATGGCTACACCTTC
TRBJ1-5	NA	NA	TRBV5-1	CASSVRAGNQPQHF	TGCGCCAGCAGCGTCCGGGCCGGCAATCAGCCCCAGCATTTT
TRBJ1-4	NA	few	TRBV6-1	CATPFGDKLFF	TGTGCCACTCCTTTTGGGGATAAACTGTTTTTT
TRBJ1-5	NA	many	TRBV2	CASRRANQPQHF	TGTGCCAGCAGACGGGCGAATCAGCCCCAGCATTTT
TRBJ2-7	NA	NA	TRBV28	CASSWPGIPYEQYF	TGTGCCAGCAGTTGGCCGGGTATACCCTACGAGCAGTACTTC
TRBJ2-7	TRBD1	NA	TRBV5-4	CASSRDRGREQYF	TGTGCCAGCAGCCGGGACAGGGGGCGTGAGCAGTACTTC
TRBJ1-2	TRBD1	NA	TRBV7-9	CASSRGTGGHNNYGYTF	TGTGCCAGCAGCCGGGGGACAGGGGGACATAATAACTATGGCTACACCTTC
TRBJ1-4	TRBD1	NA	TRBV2	CASSSQGAAEKLFF	TGTGCCAGCAGCTCACAGGGGGCGGCTGAAAAACTGTTTTTT
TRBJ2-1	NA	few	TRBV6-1	CASDGWGPYNEQFF	TGTGCCAGCGATGGGTGGGGCCCCTACAATGAGCAGTTCTTC
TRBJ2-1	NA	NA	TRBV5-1	CASSPSGEYFYEQFF	TGCGCCAGCAGCCCGTCCGGGGAGTATTTCTATGAGCAGTTCTTC
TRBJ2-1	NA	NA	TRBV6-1	CASLKGGLGNEQFF	TGTGCCAGCCTGAAGGGGGGGTTGGGCAATGAGCAGTTCTTC